The 27 T cell receptor beta chains below come from one sample, sequenced in a study of a mutant IDH1 vaccine in newly diagnosed glioma. Time point specified: week 47, end of study. It was 300 ug of mutant IDH1 20-mer peptide that made up each vaccine dose, given with topical imiquimod. These receptors are not linked to any known antigen. Data came from immunoSEQ multiplex PCR; TCRdb stores just in-frame clones and leaves some out. The data show more than 30,000 clones, about nine tenths seen once. This material consisted of PBMCs, taken from a glioma patient whose treatment included an IDH1 peptide vaccine. These receptor sequences come from a man in his forties or fifties with glioma.

The genes are TRBV5-6 and TRBJ2-3; no clear D gene. The CDR3 is 12 residues long. Germline V lookup: CDR1 SGHDT, CDR2 YYEEEE. V lost 5 bases and J 2 bases, leaving 6 bases between the germline ends. The CDR3 loop reads CASSGVTDTQYF. DNA for the CDR3: TGTGCCAGCAGTGGAGTCACAGATACGCAGTATTTT.

J is TRBJ2-1 and V is TRBV6-1, with D possibly TRBD2 on 6 matching bases. The CDR3 length is 16 residues. CDR1 and CDR2 (germline): MNHNS, SASEGT. V was clipped by 1 base and J by 9 bases, with 19 bases between them. The CDR3 protein is CASSEEIGTPFREQFF. CDR3 sequence (DNA): TGTGCCAGCAGTGAAGAAATCGGGACTCCCTTTCGTGAGCAGTTCTTC.

This clone was picked up a small number of times. The rearrangement joins TRBV7-2 to TRBJ1-2; no firm D call. This CDR3 comprises 15 residues. Germline-derived CDR1 and CDR2 are SGHTA and FQGNSA. Trimming left V 1 base short and J 4 bases short, with 13 bases between. This chain's CDR3 is CASSLEAVNIYGYTF. CDR3 DNA sequence: TGTGCCAGCAGCTTAGAGGCAGTTAATATCTATGGCTACACCTTC.

This clone was picked up a small number of times. The chain recombines TRBV19 with TRBJ1-2; TRBD1 might be the D (5 bases). Germline lookup yields CDR1 LNHDA and CDR2 SQIVND (reference sequence). Trimming shortened V by 3 bases and J by 4 bases, and 12 bases separated the two germline ends. This CDR3 contains 14 residues. The CDR3, as DNA: TGTGCCAGTAGTATCCCCGGGACTTTCTATGGCTACACCTTC. Encoded protein: CASSIPGTFYGYTF.

This clone was seen only a few times. The chain recombines TRBV5-1 with TRBJ1-4, with TRBD1 identical over 11 bases. This CDR3 comprises 15 residues. The trim removed 4 bases at V and 4 bases at J, leaving 3 bases unmatched. Germline CDR1 and CDR2: SGHRS and YFSETQ. The CDR3: CASSGTGGNNEKLFF. In nucleotides, the CDR3 is TGCGCCAGCAGCGGGACAGGGGGGAATAATGAAAAACTGTTTTTT.

This sequence joins TRBV5-1 and TRBJ2-5; D might be TRBD2 (6 bases). CDR3 length: 15 residues. CDR1 and CDR2 (germline): SGHRS, YFSETQ. The ends were cut back, 2 bases at V and 5 bases at J, with 16 bases in the middle. The CDR3 sequence: CASSFGGTSVETQYF. In DNA form, the CDR3 reads TGCGCCAGCAGCTTTGGGGGGACCTCGGTGGAGACCCAGTACTTC.

The chain employs TRBV30 and TRBJ1-2; D not certain. The germline V gene encodes CDR1 GTSNPN and CDR2 SVGIG (reference sequence). The CDR3 runs to 13 residues. V was shortened by 3 bases and J by 3 bases, with 11 bases between the two germline ends. The CDR3 loop reads CAWRTGRYYGYTF. In nucleotides, the CDR3 is TGTGCCTGGAGGACTGGAAGGTACTATGGCTACACCTTC.

The chain carries TRBV5-1 and TRBJ1-2, with D tentatively TRBD1 (5 bases). The CDR3 loop spans 17 amino acids. The V end was cut by 0 bases, the J end by 2 bases, with 17 bases between. The V gene's germline CDR1 is SGHRS and CDR2 YFSETQ. The CDR3 reads CASSLEGTPLDNYGYTF. The CDR3 DNA follows: TGCGCCAGCAGCTTGGAAGGGACCCCCCTCGACAACTATGGCTACACCTTC.

The rearrangement links TRBV6-1 to TRBJ1-1; D call uncertain. The CDR3 extends over 13 amino acids. Deletions cut 7 bases from V and 0 bases from J, with 9 bases between. From germline, CDR1 is MNHNS and CDR2 SASEGT. CDR3 bases: TGTGCCAGCACCACCAGTTTGAACACTGAAGCTTTCTTT. As protein: CASTTSLNTEAFF.

This clone was found once. The chain employs TRBV9 and TRBJ2-7; TRBD1 matches 7 bases. The germline CDR1 and CDR2 sequences are SGDLS and YYNGEE. This CDR3 region has 14 residues. V gave up 7 bases and J gave up 1 base; unmatched junction bases: 8. The CDR3 region is CASARDRASYEQYF. The CDR3 DNA reads TGTGCCAGCGCTCGGGACAGAGCTTCCTACGAGCAGTACTTC.

This sequence joins TRBV11-1 and TRBJ2-7; D might be TRBD1 or TRBD2, each matching 5 bases. With 5 bases removed from V and 3 bases from J, the gap between germline ends came to 20 bases. In germline, CDR1 is SGHAT, CDR2 FQDESV (reference sequence). CDR3 length: 16 residues. The DNA for the CDR3 is TGTGCCAGCAGCCCACCCCCCCCGGGGCTCTACTACGAGCAGTACTTC. This translates into CASSPPPPGLYYEQYF. Full variable domain (remainder filled in from reference TRBV11-1 and TRBJ2-7): EAEVAQSPRYKITEKSQAVAFWCDPISGHATLYWYRQILGQGPELLVQFQDESVVDDSQLPKDRFSAERLKGVDSTLKIQPAELGDSAMYLCASSPPPPGLYYEQYFGPGTRLTVT.

The rearrangement joins TRBV7-8 to TRBJ1-5; the D gene is possibly TRBD1 (6 bases). Trimming cost V 2 bases and J 1 base, with 21 bases left between them. The CDR3 is 19 amino acids. CDR1 SGHVS and CDR2 FQNEAQ come from the germline V gene. CDR3 region: CASSLLPPVQGGSNQPQHF. Written as DNA, the CDR3 is TGTGCCAGCAGCTTACTACCCCCTGTACAGGGAGGAAGCAATCAGCCCCAGCATTTT. Based on the CDR3 plus reference TRBV7-8 and TRBJ1-5, the full variable domain is GAGVSQSPRYKVAKRGQDVALRCDPISGHVSLFWYQQALGQGPEFLTYFQNEAQLDKSGLPSDRFFAERPEGSVSTLKIQRTQQEDSAVYLCASSLLPPVQGGSNQPQHFGDGTRLSIL.

The genes are TRBV6-1 and TRBJ1-5; 10 nucleotides align to TRBD1. The V segment lost 0 bases and the J segment 6 bases; nucleotides outside the gene matches: 5. CDR1 is MNHNS and CDR2 is SASEGT in the germline V gene. The CDR3 length is 16 residues. The CDR3: CASSEAAGQGGQPQHF. The DNA for the CDR3 is TGTGCCAGCAGTGAAGCGGCAGGACAGGGGGGTCAGCCCCAGCATTTT.

This chain links TRBV10-3 with TRBJ2-7, with TRBD2 matching over 8 bases. From germline, CDR1 is ENHRY and CDR2 SYGVKD. The CDR3 runs 15 residues. Unmatched junction bases numbered 10, after V lost 2 bases and J lost 7 bases. The CDR3 spells CAISEPQRGLGEQYV. The CDR3 DNA is TGTGCCATCAGTGAGCCGCAGCGGGGGCTCGGGGAGCAGTACGTC.

The V and J genes are TRBV2 and TRBJ1-5; 12 bases align to TRBD1. The germline V gene encodes CDR1 SNHLY and CDR2 FYNNEI. The V gene end was trimmed by 4 bases and the J gene end by 7 bases; junction bases not matched to a gene: 11. The CDR3 runs 17 residues. The CDR3: CASSGRGQGASGQPQHF. The CDR3 DNA is TGTGCCAGCAGTGGGCGGGGACAGGGGGCTTCAGGGCAGCCCCAGCATTTT.

V is TRBV10-3 and J is TRBJ1-5, with D possibly matching TRBD1 (6 bases). The CDR3 consists of 16 residues. Trimming took off 3 bases at V and 2 bases at J, with 14 bases between the two ends. CDR1 is ENHRY and CDR2 is SYGVKD in the germline V gene. The CDR3 nucleotides are TGTGCCATCAGTGACAAACAGGGAACGGGCAATCAGCCCCAGCATTTT. This encodes CAISDKQGTGNQPQHF.

The chain uses TRBV28 and TRBJ2-3; 11 bases are shared with TRBD2. This CDR3 contains 15 residues. Germline-derived CDR1 and CDR2 are MDHEN and SYDVKM. The J segment lost 4 bases and the V segment lost 6 bases, leaving 6 bases of the junction unmatched. The CDR3 spells CASSLAGGPSDTQYF. The CDR3 DNA follows: TGTGCCAGCAGCTTAGCGGGAGGGCCATCAGATACGCAGTATTTT.

The V call is TRBV18, the J call TRBJ2-6, with D possibly being TRBD1 or TRBD2 (5 bases each). The germline CDR1 and CDR2 sequences are KGHSH and LQKENI. Trimming took off 2 bases at V and 3 bases at J, with 8 bases between the two ends. The CDR3 totals 15 residues. The CDR3 nucleotides are TGTGCCAGCTCACCAGAGGGGTTTGGGGCCAACGTCCTGACTTTC. Translation: CASSPEGFGANVLTF.

V and J are TRBV19 and TRBJ2-4; TRBD1 is a possible D gene (6 bases). Germline CDR1 LNHDA, CDR2 SQIVND (reference sequence). The CDR3 extends over 13 amino acids. With 4 bases removed from V and 6 bases from J, the gap between germline ends came to 10 bases. The CDR3 sequence: CASSTTGINIQYF. The CDR3 DNA reads TGTGCCAGTAGTACGACAGGAATAAACATTCAGTACTTC.

This rearrangement joins TRBV10-2 to TRBJ1-1; 9 bases are a match to TRBD1. V trimming: 7 bases; J trimming: 1 base; junction bases outside the gene matches: 7. The germline V gene has CDR1 WSHSY and CDR2 SAAADI. This CDR3 comprises 15 residues. The CDR3 DNA follows: TGCGCCAGCACCGGGACAGGGAGTTGGAACACTGAAGCTTTCTTT. Amino acid sequence: CASTGTGSWNTEAFF.

The rearrangement links TRBV15 to TRBJ1-3; D is possibly TRBD1 (6 bases). The length of the CDR3 is 16 residues. V lost 0 bases to trimming and J lost 4 bases, with 13 bases between them. The germline V gene has CDR1 LNHNV and CDR2 YYDKDF (reference sequence). CDR3 sequence (DNA): TGTGCCACCAGCAGAGATCGGGGGGCGGAAGGAAACACCATATATTTT. Its translation is CATSRDRGAEGNTIYF.

This sequence joins TRBV11-2 and TRBJ1-4, with D uncertain. The germline V gene encodes CDR1 SGHAT and CDR2 FQNNGV. CDR3 length equals 14 residues. V lost 4 bases and J lost 8, with 14 bases in between. CDR3 loop: CASSSISEAEKLFF. Written as DNA, the CDR3 is TGTGCCAGCAGCTCCATTTCCGAGGCCGAAAAACTGTTTTTT.

The chain links TRBV7-9 to TRBJ1-2; D is perhaps TRBD1 (5 bases). The V end lost 5 bases, the J end lost 2 bases, and 15 bases lay between the germline ends. Germline CDR1 is SEHNR and CDR2 is FQNEAQ (reference sequence). The CDR3 runs to 15 residues. The CDR3, as DNA: TGTGCCAGCAGCCAAGACAGAGTGTCGAACTATGGCTACACCTTC. As protein: CASSQDRVSNYGYTF. Together with reference TRBV7-9 and TRBJ1-2, the CDR3 gives the full variable domain: DTGVSQNPRHKITKRGQNVTFRCDPISEHNRLYWYRQTLGQGPEFLTYFQNEAQLEKSRLLSDRFSAERPKGSFSTLEIQRTEQGDSAMYLCASSQDRVSNYGYTFGSGTRLTVV.

The chain recombines TRBV25-1 with TRBJ2-7, with 7 nucleotides matching TRBD1. The V gene end was trimmed by 8 bases and the J gene end by 4 bases; junction bases not matched to a gene: 5. The CDR3 is 12 amino acids. CDR1 is MGHDK, CDR2 SYGVNS, per germline. The CDR3 bases are TGTGCCAGCTCGGGACAGCCATACGAGCAGTACTTC. It yields the protein CASSGQPYEQYF.

The V gene is TRBV7-2, the J gene TRBJ2-7, with unresolved D. The germline V gene encodes CDR1 SGHTA and CDR2 FQGNSA. The CDR3 loop spans 12 amino acids. Trimming pared 1 base from V and 6 bases from J, leaving 7 bases between. CDR3 region: CASSLDTLEQYF. The CDR3 DNA reads TGTGCCAGCAGCTTAGACACCCTCGAGCAGTACTTC.

V usage is TRBV4-1 and J usage is TRBJ2-1, with 12 bases lining up with TRBD2. The CDR3 is 18 residues long. Germline loops: CDR1 MGHRA, CDR2 YSYEKL. V gave up 3 bases and J gave up 7 bases; unmatched junction bases: 13. Here the CDR3 reads CASSHTLAGGRVLNEQFF. The CDR3 DNA is TGCGCCAGCAGCCATACCCTAGCGGGGGGGCGGGTTTTGAATGAGCAGTTCTTC.

The chain carries TRBV2 and TRBJ1-1, with a weak D call TRBD1 (5 bases). V dropped 8 bases and J dropped 3 bases, with 16 bases sitting between them. CDR3 size: 14 residues. Per germline, CDR1 SNHLY and CDR2 FYNNEI. CDR3 nucleotides: TGTGCCAGCGGCCAGGGTACGAGGGACACTGAAGCTTTCTTT. Translated, it gives CASGQGTRDTEAFF.